The present entry profiles one T cell receptor (beta chain) with its context. Its cognate antigen is unknown. In the PCR, 60 Vbeta and 13 Jbeta primers were used. Clones were read by immunoSEQ multiplex PCR, and TCRdb kept only the in-frame ones, dropping some. Among more than 100,000 clones listed, 76% were seen once. Germline CDR1 and CDR2: SGHVS and FNYEAQ. Trimming removed 1 base at V and 3 bases at J, with 10 bases between. The CDR3 loop spans 14 amino acids. The sample comes from a study of cytomegalovirus exposure and HLA in healthy donors. Study-wide points: TRBV6-2, TRBV6-3 and some other V segments were unresolvable in 87-base-pair reads.

This TCR derives from a female donor in good health and CMV-seropositive. Sequenced input: PBMCs. V gene TRBV7-6 combines with J gene TRBJ2-7; tentatively, D is TRBD2 (6 bases). The CDR3 loop reads CASSLGSGNYEQYF. CDR3 DNA: TGTGCCAGCAGCTTAGGTAGCGGAAACTACGAGCAGTACTTC.